This T cell receptor beta chain stems from a study of beta chain features in type 1 diabetes. Concerning this clone: Its antigen is unidentified.

Study conclusions and caveats: Type 1 diabetes patients had moderately but significantly shorter TCRB CDR3s in all four CD4+ subsets.

As every portion of the isolated RNA was reverse transcribed, the sequencing read expressed TCRB transcripts. The average read count of naive, central memory and regulatory T cell samples was some 3.8 million. Repertoires were generated with immunoSEQ multiplex PCR, while TCRdb's copy carries only in-frame clones and drops some. The sample yields about 15,000 clones, approximately 68% seen once. CDR1 and CDR2 from the germline V gene are SGHTA and FQGNSA. V shed 5 bases, J shed 4 bases, and the junction held 12 bases outside the gene matches. The CDR3 has 16 amino acids. This TCR derives from a man aged 25 to 40 with type 1 diabetes. Sequenced sample: Tregs from blood. The chain has TRBV7-2 and TRBJ2-3; 7 positions agree with TRBD2. The CDR3 loop is CASSTGGAGVSDTQYF. CDR3 sequence (DNA): TGTGCCAGCAGCACGGGTGGGGCGGGAGTTTCAGATACGCAGTATTTT.